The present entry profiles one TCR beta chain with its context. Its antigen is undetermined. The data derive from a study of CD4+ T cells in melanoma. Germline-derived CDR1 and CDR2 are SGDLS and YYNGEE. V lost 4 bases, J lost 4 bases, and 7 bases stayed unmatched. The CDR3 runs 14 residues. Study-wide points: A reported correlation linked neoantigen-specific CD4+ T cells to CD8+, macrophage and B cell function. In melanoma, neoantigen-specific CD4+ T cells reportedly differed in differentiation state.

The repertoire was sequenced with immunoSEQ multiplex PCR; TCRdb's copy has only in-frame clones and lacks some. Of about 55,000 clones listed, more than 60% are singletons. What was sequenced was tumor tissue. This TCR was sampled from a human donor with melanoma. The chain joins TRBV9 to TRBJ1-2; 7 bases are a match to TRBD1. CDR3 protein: CASSLGTAAYGYTF. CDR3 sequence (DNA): TGTGCCAGCAGCTTGGGGACAGCGGCCTATGGCTACACCTTC.